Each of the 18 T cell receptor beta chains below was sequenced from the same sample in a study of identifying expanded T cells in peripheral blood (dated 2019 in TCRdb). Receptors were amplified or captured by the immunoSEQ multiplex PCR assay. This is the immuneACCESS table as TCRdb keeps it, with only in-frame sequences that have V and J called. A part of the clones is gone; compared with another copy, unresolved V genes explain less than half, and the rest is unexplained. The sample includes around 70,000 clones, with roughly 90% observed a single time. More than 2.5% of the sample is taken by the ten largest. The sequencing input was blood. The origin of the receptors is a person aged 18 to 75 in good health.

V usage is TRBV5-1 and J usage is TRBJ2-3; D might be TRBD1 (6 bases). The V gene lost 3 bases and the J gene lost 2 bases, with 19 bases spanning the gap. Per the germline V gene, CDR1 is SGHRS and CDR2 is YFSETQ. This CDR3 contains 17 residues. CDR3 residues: CASSSNREMLSTDTQYF. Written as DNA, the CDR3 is TGCGCCAGCAGCTCCAACAGGGAGATGCTATCCACAGATACGCAGTATTTT. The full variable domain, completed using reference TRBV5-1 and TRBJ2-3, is KAGVTQTPRYLIKTRGQQVTLSCSPISGHRSVSWYQQTPGQGLQFLFEYFSETQRNKGNFPGRFSGRQFSNSRSEMNVSTLELGDSALYLCASSSNREMLSTDTQYFGPGTRLTVL.

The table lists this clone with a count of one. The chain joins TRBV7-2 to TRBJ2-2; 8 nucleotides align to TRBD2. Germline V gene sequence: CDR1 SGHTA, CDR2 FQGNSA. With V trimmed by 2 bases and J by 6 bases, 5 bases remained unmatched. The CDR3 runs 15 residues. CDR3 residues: CASSLLRLASGELFF. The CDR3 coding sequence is TGTGCCAGCAGCTTACTCCGACTAGCGTCCGGGGAGCTGTTTTTT. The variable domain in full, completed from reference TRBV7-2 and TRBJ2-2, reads GAGVSQSPSNKVTEKGKDVELRCDPISGHTALYWYRQSLGQGLEFLIYFQGNSAPDKSGLPSDRFSAERTGGSVSTLTIQRTQQEDSAVYLCASSLLRLASGELFFGEGSRLTVL.

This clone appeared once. The DNA of the CDR3 is TGCGCCAGCAGCTGGGCGCGGACGAACACCGGGGAGCTGTTTTTT. This codes for CASSWARTNTGELFF. The chain carries TRBV5-1 and TRBJ2-2; D is uncertain. V was clipped by 3 bases and J by 0 bases, with 9 bases between them. The V gene's germline CDR1 is SGHRS and CDR2 YFSETQ. The CDR3 length is 15 residues.

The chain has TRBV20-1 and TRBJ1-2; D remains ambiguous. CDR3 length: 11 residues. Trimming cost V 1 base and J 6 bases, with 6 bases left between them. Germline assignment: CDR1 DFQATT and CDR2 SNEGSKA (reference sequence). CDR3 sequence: CSARANDGYTF. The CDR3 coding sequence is TGCAGTGCTAGAGCCAATGATGGCTACACCTTC.

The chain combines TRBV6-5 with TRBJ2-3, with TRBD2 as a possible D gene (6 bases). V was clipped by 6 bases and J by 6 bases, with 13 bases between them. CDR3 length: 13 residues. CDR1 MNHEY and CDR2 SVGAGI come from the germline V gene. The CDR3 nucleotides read TGTGCCAGCAGCCGAGGACGGGGGGATACGCAGTATTTT. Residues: CASSRGRGDTQYF.

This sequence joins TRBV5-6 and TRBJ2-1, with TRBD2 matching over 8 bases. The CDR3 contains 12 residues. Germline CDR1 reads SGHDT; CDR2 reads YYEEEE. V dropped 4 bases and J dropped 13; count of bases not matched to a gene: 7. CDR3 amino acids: CASSAVGTRQFF. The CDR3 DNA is TGTGCCAGCAGCGCAGTAGGGACTAGACAGTTCTTC.

Here the CDR3 DNA reads TGTGCCAGCAGCTTAGGGTCAGCTAGTCCCTACGAGCAGTACTTC. Translation gives CASSLGSASPYEQYF. J is TRBJ2-7 and V is TRBV4-2; no clear D gene. Germline assignment: CDR1 LGHNA and CDR2 YNFKEQ. The CDR3 is 15 amino acids. V was trimmed by 5 bases and J by 2 bases, leaving 16 bases between them.

In DNA, the CDR3 is TGTGCCAGCAGAATGACAGGCCAAAATTCCCAGCAGTTCTTC. This translates into CASRMTGQNSQQFF. The V call is TRBV6-5, the J call TRBJ2-1; possibly TRBD1 for D (6 bases). This CDR3 spans 14 amino acids. V lost 6 bases and J lost 11, with 20 bases in between. The germline V gene has CDR1 MNHEY and CDR2 SVGAGI.

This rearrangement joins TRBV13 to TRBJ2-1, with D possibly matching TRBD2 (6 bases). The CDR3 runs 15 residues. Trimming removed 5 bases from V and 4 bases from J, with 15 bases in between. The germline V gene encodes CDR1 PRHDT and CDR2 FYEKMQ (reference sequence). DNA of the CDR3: TGTGCCAGCAGCCGAGGAGCCGGGACTTACAATGAGCAGTTCTTC. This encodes CASSRGAGTYNEQFF.

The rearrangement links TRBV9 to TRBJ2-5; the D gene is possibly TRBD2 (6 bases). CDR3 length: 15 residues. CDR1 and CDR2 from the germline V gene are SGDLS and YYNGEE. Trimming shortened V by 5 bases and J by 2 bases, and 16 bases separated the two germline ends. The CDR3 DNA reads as TGTGCCAGCAGTGACGACCTAGGACTACAAGAGACCCAGTACTTC. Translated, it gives CASSDDLGLQETQYF.

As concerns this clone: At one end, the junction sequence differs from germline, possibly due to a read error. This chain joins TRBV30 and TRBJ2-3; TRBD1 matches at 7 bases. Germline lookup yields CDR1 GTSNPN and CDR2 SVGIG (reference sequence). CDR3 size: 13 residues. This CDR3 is CAWSIKGASVPHF. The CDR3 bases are TGTGCCTGGAGTATAAAGGGGGCCTCGGTGCCGCATTTT.

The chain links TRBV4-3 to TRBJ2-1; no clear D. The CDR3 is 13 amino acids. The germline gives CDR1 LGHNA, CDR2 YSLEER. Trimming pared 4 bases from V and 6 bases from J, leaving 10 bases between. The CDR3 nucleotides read TGCGCCAGCAGCCGGCTAGGTGGCAATGAGCAGTTCTTC. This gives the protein CASSRLGGNEQFF.

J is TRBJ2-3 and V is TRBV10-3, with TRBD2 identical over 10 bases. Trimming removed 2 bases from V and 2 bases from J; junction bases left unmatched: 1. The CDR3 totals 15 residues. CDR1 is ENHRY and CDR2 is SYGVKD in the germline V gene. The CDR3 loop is CAISEGLAATDTQYF. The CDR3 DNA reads TGTGCCATCAGTGAGGGACTAGCGGCCACAGATACGCAGTATTTT.

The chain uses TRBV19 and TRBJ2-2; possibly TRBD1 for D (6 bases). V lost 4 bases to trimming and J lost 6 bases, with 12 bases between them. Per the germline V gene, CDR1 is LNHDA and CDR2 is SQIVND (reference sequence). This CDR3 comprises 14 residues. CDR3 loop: CASSTLGGSGELFF. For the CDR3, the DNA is TGTGCCAGTAGTACCTTAGGGGGTTCCGGGGAGCTGTTTTTT.

The CDR3 DNA reads as TGCGCCAGCAGCCAAGATTGGGCCTCTGGGGCCAACGTCCTGACTTTC. It specifies CASSQDWASGANVLTF. This chain joins TRBV4-3 and TRBJ2-6; the D is unclear. Germline CDR1 is LGHNA and CDR2 is YSLEER. This CDR3 has 16 residues. V lost 0 bases to trimming and J lost 0 bases, with 6 bases between them.

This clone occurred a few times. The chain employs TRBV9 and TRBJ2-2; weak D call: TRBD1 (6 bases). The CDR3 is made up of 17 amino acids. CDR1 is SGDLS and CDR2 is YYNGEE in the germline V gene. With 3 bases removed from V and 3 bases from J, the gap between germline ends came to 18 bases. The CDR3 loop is CASSAPEAGVYTGELFF. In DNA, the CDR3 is TGTGCCAGCAGCGCCCCCGAGGCAGGGGTGTACACCGGGGAGCTGTTTTTT.

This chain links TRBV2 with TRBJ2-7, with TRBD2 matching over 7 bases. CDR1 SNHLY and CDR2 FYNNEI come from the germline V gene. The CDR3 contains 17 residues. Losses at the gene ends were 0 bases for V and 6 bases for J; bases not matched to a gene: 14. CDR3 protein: CASSEAQLGGWYREQYF. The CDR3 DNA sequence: TGTGCCAGCAGTGAAGCTCAGCTCGGGGGGTGGTATCGCGAGCAGTACTTC.

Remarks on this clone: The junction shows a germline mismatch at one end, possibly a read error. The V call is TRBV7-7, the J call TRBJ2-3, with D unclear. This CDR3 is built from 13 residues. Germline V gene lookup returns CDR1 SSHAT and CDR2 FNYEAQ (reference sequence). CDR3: CASSLERADTQYF. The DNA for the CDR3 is TGTGCTAGCAGCTTAGAAAGAGCAGATACGCAGTATTTT.